One TCR beta chain is described in this entry. Its antigen is not identified. The data were obtained in a study of CD8 T cells in ankylosing spondylitis. Whole-study findings and limits: In the blood and synovial fluid of reactive arthritis, some motif variants had been previously reported. Within matched ankylosing spondylitis synovial fluid, disease-linked clones were reportedly significantly enriched. The authors found the disease-linked clones to be CD8+ and relatively rare in peripheral blood.

A single record per CDR3 protein comes from TCRdb applying MiXCR to the 5' RACE reads. Found here are around 150,000 distinct CDR3 sequences, approximately 44% of them singletons; the top ten hold approximately 16%. This CDR3 is 14 amino acids long. Trimming removed 4 bases from V and 2 bases from J; junction bases left unmatched: 2. Sample: synovial fluid, either unsorted or a sorted T cell fraction (not recorded which). This sequence joins TRBV12-3 or TRBV12-4 and TRBJ2-3; 8 bases fit TRBD1. This clonotype was obtained from a male donor with ankylosing spondylitis. DNA of the CDR3: TGTGCCAGCAGTTGGGACAGGCTCACAGATACGCAGTATTTT. As protein: CASSWDRLTDTQYF.